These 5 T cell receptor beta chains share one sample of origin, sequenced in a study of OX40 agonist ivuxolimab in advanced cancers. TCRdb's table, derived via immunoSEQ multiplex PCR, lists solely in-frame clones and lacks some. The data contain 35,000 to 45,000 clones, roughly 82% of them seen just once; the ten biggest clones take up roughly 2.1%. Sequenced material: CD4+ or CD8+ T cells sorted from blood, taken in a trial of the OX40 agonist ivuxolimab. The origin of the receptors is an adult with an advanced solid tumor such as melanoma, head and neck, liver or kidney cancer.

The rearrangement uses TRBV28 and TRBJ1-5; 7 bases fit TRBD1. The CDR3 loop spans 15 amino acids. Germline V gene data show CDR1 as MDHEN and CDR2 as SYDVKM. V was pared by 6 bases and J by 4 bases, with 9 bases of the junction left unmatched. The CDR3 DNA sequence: TGTGCCAGCAGAGCTTCCGGGACAGCTAATCAGCCCCAGCATTTT. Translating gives CASRASGTANQPQHF. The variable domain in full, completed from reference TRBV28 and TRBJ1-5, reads DVKVTQSSRYLVKRTGEKVFLECVQDMDHENMFWYRQDPGLGLRLIYFSYDVKMKEKGDIPEGYSVSREKKERFSLILESASTNQTSMYLCASRASGTANQPQHFGDGTRLSIL.

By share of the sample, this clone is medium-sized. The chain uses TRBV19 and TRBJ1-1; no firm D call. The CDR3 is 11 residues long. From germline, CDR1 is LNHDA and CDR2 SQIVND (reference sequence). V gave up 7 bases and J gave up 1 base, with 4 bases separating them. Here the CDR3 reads CASNKNTEAFF. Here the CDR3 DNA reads TGTGCCAGTAACAAGAACACTGAAGCTTTCTTT.

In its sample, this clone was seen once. CDR3 coding DNA: TGTGCCAGCAGCGCGGGGGGGTTTACTGGCTACACCTTC. Protein: CASSAGGFTGYTF. The chain joins TRBV9 to TRBJ1-2; weak D call: TRBD1 (5 bases). This CDR3 comprises 13 residues. CDR1 and CDR2 from the germline V gene are SGDLS and YYNGEE. The V and J ends lost 3 bases and 7 bases respectively, with 13 bases between them.

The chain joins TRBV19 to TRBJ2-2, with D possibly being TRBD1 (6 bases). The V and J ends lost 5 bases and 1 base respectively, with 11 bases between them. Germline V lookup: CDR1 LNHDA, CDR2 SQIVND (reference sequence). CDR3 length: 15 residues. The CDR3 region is CASSPRTVNTGELFF. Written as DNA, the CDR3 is TGTGCCAGTAGTCCCCGGACAGTGAACACCGGGGAGCTGTTTTTT. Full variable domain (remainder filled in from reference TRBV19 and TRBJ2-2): DGGITQSPKYLFRKEGQNVTLSCEQNLNHDAMYWYRQDPGQGLRLIYYSQIVNDFQKGDIAEGYSVSREKKESFPLTVTSAQKNPTAFYLCASSPRTVNTGELFFGEGSRLTVL.

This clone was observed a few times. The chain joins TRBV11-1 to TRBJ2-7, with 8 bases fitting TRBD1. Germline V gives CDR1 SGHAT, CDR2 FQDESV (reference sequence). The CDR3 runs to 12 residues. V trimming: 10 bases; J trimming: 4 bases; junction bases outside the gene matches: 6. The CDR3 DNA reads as TGTGCCACCCCACAGGGGGAGTACGAGCAGTACTTC. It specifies CATPQGEYEQYF. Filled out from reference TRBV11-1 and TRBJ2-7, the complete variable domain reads EAEVAQSPRYKITEKSQAVAFWCDPISGHATLYWYRQILGQGPELLVQFQDESVVDDSQLPKDRFSAERLKGVDSTLKIQPAELGDSAMYLCATPQGEYEQYFGPGTRLTVT.